These 16 T cell receptor beta chains were all obtained from the same sample, sequenced in a study of T cell responses to AZD1222 COVID-19 vaccine. This table comes from immunoSEQ multiplex PCR, and its TCRdb copy is limited to in-frame clones, with some not included. The profile shows some 120,000 clones, about 91% of them singletons. The sample consisted of peripheral blood, taken on day 0 of AZD1222 vaccination. The receptor set was obtained from an adult in good health.

As for this clone: The junction does not match germline at one end; this may be a read error. The CDR3: CASRESNSPLHF. As DNA, the CDR3 is TGTGCCAGCAGGGAATCGAATTCACCCCTCCACTTT. This chain links TRBV25-1 with TRBJ1-6; no reliable D call. The CDR3 loop spans 12 amino acids. Germline loops: CDR1 MGHDK, CDR2 SYGVNS.

The chain joins TRBV19 to TRBJ1-1, with no clear D. The CDR3 is 11 amino acids. The V end lost 9 bases, the J end lost 1 base, and 6 bases lay between the germline ends. Germline V gene lookup returns CDR1 LNHDA and CDR2 SQIVND (reference sequence). CDR3 residues: CASTGNTEAFF. Here the CDR3 DNA reads TGTGCCAGCACGGGGAACACTGAAGCTTTCTTT.

V and J are TRBV7-9 and TRBJ2-1, with D uncertain. Trimming took 1 base from V and 6 from J, leaving 7 bases between them. This CDR3 spans 13 amino acids. In germline, CDR1 is SEHNR, CDR2 FQNEAQ (reference sequence). CDR3 DNA: TGTGCCAGCAGCTTAGACCGGTCCAATGAGCAGTTCTTC. It is translated as CASSLDRSNEQFF.

The CDR3: CASRVDGRNTEAFF. In DNA, the CDR3 is TGTGCCAGCAGAGTGGACGGTAGGAACACTGAAGCTTTCTTT. This rearrangement joins TRBV6-5 to TRBJ1-1; the D is unclear. The germline V and J ends were trimmed by 6 bases and 1 base, with 12 bases remaining between them. Germline assignment: CDR1 MNHEY and CDR2 SVGAGI. The length of the CDR3 is 14 residues.

This clone was seen only a few times. The rearrangement uses TRBV30 and TRBJ1-2, with TRBD1 as a possible D gene (5 bases). The CDR3 totals 15 residues. Trimming took off 3 bases at V and 8 bases at J, with 22 bases between the two ends. Germline V CDR1 and CDR2: GTSNPN, SVGIG (reference sequence). CDR3 region: CAWSDVSGGKRGYTF. Written as DNA, the CDR3 is TGTGCCTGGAGCGACGTTTCCGGGGGGAAGCGCGGCTACACCTTC. The whole variable domain, filled in from reference TRBV30 and TRBJ1-2, reads SQTIHQWPATLVQPVGSPLSLECTVEGTSNPNLYWYRQAAGRGLQLLFYSVGIGQISSEVPQNLSASRPQDRQFILSSKKLLLSDSGFYLCAWSDVSGGKRGYTFGSGTRLTVV.

The table lists this clone with a count of one. The chain links TRBV3-1 (or the pseudogene TRBV3-2) to TRBJ2-1; the match to TRBD2 covers 8 bases. The CDR3 consists of 12 residues. Trimming took 1 base from V and 13 from J; bases not matched to a gene: 3. Germline CDR1 reads LGHDT; CDR2 reads YNNKEL (reference sequence). The CDR3 loop is CASSQVAGIQFF. DNA of the CDR3: TGTGCCAGCAGCCAAGTAGCGGGGATTCAGTTCTTC.

The J gene is TRBJ1-6, the V gene TRBV6-5, with TRBD1 as a possible D gene (5 bases). CDR3 size: 16 residues. Trimming shortened V by 0 bases and J by 0 bases, and 6 bases separated the two germline ends. CDR1 and CDR2 from the germline V gene are MNHEY and SVGAGI. This CDR3 is CASSYSGGSYNSPLHF. DNA of the CDR3: TGTGCCAGCAGTTACTCGGGGGGCTCCTATAATTCACCCCTCCACTTT.

The chain employs TRBV6-2 or TRBV6-3 and TRBJ1-1, with a possible D match to TRBD1 (6 bases). Germline CDR1 MNHEY, CDR2 SVGEGT. CDR3 length: 14 residues. Trimming left V 4 bases short and J 0 bases short, with 9 bases between. CDR3 coding DNA: TGTGCCAGCAGTTTCCGGGACATGAACACTGAAGCTTTCTTT. This encodes CASSFRDMNTEAFF.

This rearrangement joins TRBV18 to TRBJ2-3, with 10 bases identical to TRBD2. The CDR3 consists of 15 residues. Trimming removed 3 bases from V and 1 base from J; junction bases left unmatched: 1. Germline CDR1 reads KGHSH; CDR2 reads LQKENI. CDR3 nucleotide sequence: TGTGCCAGCTCACCCCTAGCGGGAGGCACAGATACGCAGTATTTT. It is translated as CASSPLAGGTDTQYF.

The chain carries TRBV2 and TRBJ1-3; D ambiguous. Deletions cut 4 bases from V and 0 bases from J, with 7 bases between. Germline values: CDR1 SNHLY, CDR2 FYNNEI. This CDR3 has 14 amino acids. CDR3 DNA: TGTGCCAGCAGTGGGGCAGTCTCTGGAAACACCATATATTTT. Translating it yields CASSGAVSGNTIYF.

This clone was observed once. The chain couples TRBV7-2 to TRBJ1-1; D not certain. Germline lookup yields CDR1 SGHTA and CDR2 FQGNSA. Trimming pared 5 bases from V and 4 bases from J, leaving 11 bases between. CDR3 length: 13 amino acids. The CDR3 reads CASSQQMGTEAFF. The CDR3 DNA reads TGTGCCAGCAGCCAACAAATGGGCACTGAAGCTTTCTTT.

This chain links TRBV5-1 with TRBJ2-5; TRBD1 matches at 7 bases. Germline CDR1 is SGHRS and CDR2 is YFSETQ. The CDR3 extends over 16 amino acids. V lost 4 bases and J lost 4; bases outside the gene matches: 13. This CDR3 is CASSPEYRGFGETQYF. DNA for the CDR3: TGCGCCAGCAGCCCCGAGTACAGGGGTTTTGGAGAGACCCAGTACTTC.

This rearrangement joins TRBV5-1 to TRBJ2-7; 7 nucleotides match TRBD1. Trimming at V came to 4 bases and at J to 3 bases, leaving 7 bases not matched to a gene. This CDR3 comprises 14 residues. CDR1 and CDR2 from the germline V gene are SGHRS and YFSETQ. In DNA form, the CDR3 reads TGCGCCAGCAGCGCCACAGGGGACCGCTACGAGCAGTACTTC. Its translation: CASSATGDRYEQYF. The full variable domain, with the rest looked up from reference TRBV5-1 and TRBJ2-7, is KAGVTQTPRYLIKTRGQQVTLSCSPISGHRSVSWYQQTPGQGLQFLFEYFSETQRNKGNFPGRFSGRQFSNSRSEMNVSTLELGDSALYLCASSATGDRYEQYFGPGTRLTVT.

The gene calls are TRBV5-1 and TRBJ2-1; D is possibly TRBD1 (5 bases). Germline V gene data show CDR1 as SGHRS and CDR2 as YFSETQ. The CDR3 is made up of 15 amino acids. Trimming removed 4 bases at V and 2 bases at J, with 13 bases between. The chain's CDR3 is CASSPGQDTYNEQFF. CDR3 DNA sequence: TGCGCCAGCAGCCCTGGGCAGGACACCTACAATGAGCAGTTCTTC.

The V and J genes are TRBV19 and TRBJ1-4, with D tentatively TRBD1 (5 bases). In germline, CDR1 is LNHDA, CDR2 SQIVND (reference sequence). Trimming left V 9 bases short and J 5 bases short, with 10 bases between. The CDR3 loop spans 12 amino acids. CDR3 nucleotides: TGTGCCAGCAGGGTATTCAATGAAAAACTGTTTTTT. This sequence encodes CASRVFNEKLFF.

V is TRBV15 and J is TRBJ1-2; D unresolved. CDR3 length equals 13 residues. The V gene lost 0 bases and the J gene lost 8 bases, with 10 bases spanning the gap. Per the germline V gene, CDR1 is LNHNV and CDR2 is YYDKDF (reference sequence). CDR3 amino acids: CATSREGYTGYTF. The CDR3 coding sequence is TGTGCCACCAGCAGAGAAGGGTACACGGGCTACACCTTC.